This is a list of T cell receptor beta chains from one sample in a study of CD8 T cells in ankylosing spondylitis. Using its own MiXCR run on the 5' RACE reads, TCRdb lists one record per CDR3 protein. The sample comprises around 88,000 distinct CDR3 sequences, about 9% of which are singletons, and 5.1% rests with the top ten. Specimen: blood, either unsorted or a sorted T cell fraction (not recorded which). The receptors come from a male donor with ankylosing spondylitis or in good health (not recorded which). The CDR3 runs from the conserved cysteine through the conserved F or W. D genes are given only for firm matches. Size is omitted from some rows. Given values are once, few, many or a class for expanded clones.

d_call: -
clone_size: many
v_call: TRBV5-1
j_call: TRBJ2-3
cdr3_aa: CASSTGGTDTQYF
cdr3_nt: TGCGCCAGCAGCACCGGGGGCACAGATACGCAGTATTTT

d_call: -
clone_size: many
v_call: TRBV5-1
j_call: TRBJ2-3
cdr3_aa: CASSLVRPNPLRQISKGRADTQYF
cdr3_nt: TGCGCCAGCAGCTTGGTGAGGCCCAATCCCCTCCGACAAATTTCGAAGGGTCGAGCAGATACGCAGTATTTT

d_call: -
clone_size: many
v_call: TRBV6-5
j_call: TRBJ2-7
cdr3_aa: CASSYGVNSYEQYF
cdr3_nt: TGTGCCAGCAGTTACGGGGTCAATTCCTACGAGCAGTACTTC

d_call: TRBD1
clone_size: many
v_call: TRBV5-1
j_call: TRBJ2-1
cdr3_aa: CASSLGGQGGVNEQFF
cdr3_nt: TGCGCCAGCAGCTTGGGGGGACAGGGTGGAGTCAATGAGCAGTTCTTC

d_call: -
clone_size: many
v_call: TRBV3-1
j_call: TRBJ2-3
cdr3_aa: CASSSLGSTDTQYF
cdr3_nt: TGTGCCAGCAGCTCGCTGGGTAGCACAGATACGCAGTATTTT

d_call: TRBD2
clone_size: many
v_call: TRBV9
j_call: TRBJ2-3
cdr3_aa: CASSVVSGGPDTQYF
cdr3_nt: TGTGCCAGCAGCGTAGTTAGCGGGGGACCAGATACGCAGTATTTT

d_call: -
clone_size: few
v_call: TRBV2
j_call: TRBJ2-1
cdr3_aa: CASIDRNEQFF
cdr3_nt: TGTGCCAGCATCGATCGAAATGAGCAGTTCTTC

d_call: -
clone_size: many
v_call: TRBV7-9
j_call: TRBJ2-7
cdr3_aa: CASSSPPWSRAHEQYF
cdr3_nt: TGTGCCAGCAGCTCCCCGCCTTGGTCCAGGGCTCACGAGCAGTACTTC

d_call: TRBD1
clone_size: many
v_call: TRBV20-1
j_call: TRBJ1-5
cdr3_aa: CSANRGLSQPQHF
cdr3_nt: TGCAGTGCTAACAGGGGGCTTAGTCAGCCCCAGCATTTT

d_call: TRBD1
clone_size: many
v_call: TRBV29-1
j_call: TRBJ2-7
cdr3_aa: CSVAVEAGQVYEQYF
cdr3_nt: TGCAGCGTTGCCGTCGAGGCGGGACAGGTCTACGAGCAGTACTTC

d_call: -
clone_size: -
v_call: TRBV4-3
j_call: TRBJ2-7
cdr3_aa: CASSQGGGGAPYEQYF
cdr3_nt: TGCGCCAGCAGCCAAGGGGGAGGGGGTGCCCCCTACGAGCAGTACTTC

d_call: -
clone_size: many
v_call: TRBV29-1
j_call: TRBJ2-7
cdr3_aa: CSVGATYEQYF
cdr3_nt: TGCAGCGTGGGGGCTACCTACGAGCAGTACTTC

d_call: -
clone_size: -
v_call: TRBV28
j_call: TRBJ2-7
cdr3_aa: CASIDPGLSNEQYF
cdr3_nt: TGTGCCAGCATCGACCCGGGACTGTCTAACGAGCAGTACTTC

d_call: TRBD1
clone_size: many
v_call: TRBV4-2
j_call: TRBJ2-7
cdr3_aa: CASSQVRGNRDRNSYEQYF
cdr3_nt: TGTGCCAGCAGCCAAGTGAGGGGGAACCGGGACAGGAACTCCTACGAGCAGTACTTC

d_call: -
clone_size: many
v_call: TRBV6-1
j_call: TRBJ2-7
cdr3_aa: CASRARANYEQYF
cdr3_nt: TGTGCCAGCAGGGCCAGGGCTAACTACGAGCAGTACTTC

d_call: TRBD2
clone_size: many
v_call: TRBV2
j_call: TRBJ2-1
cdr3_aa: CASSHVTSGGANEQFF
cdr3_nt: TGTGCCAGCAGCCACGTTACTAGCGGGGGGGCGAATGAGCAGTTCTTC

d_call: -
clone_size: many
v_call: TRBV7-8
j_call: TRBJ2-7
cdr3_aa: CASSLARVGLTDSYEQYF
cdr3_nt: TGTGCCAGCAGCTTAGCGCGGGTGGGATTGACAGACTCCTACGAGCAGTACTTC

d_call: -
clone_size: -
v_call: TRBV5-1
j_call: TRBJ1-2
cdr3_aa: CASSLVGTSSLGYTF
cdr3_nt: TGCGCCAGCAGCTTGGTTGGGACATCCTCTCTTGGCTACACCTTC

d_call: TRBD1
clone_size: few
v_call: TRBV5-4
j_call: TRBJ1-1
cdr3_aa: CASSPYGTVNTEAFF
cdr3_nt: TGTGCCAGCAGCCCTTATGGGACAGTGAACACTGAAGCTTTCTTT

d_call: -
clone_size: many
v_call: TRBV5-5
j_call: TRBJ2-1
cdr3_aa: CASSPGPGSYNEQFF
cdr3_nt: TGTGCCAGCAGCCCGGGACCCGGCTCCTACAATGAGCAGTTCTTC

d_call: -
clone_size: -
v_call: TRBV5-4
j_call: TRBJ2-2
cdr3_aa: CASGSGLLCRVNTGELFF
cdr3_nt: TGTGCCAGCGGCTCCGGGCTCCTCTGCAGGGTGAACACCGGGGAGCTGTTTTTT

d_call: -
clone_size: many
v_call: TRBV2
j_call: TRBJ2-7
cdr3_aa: CASSEALQRGEQYF
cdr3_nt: TGTGCCAGCAGTGAAGCGCTTCAACGGGGCGAGCAGTACTTC